This entry lists 27 T cell receptor beta chains sequenced from one sample in a study of CD8+CD57+ T cells in acquired aplastic anemia. The TCR beta profiling, which covered VDJ combination and CDR3 sequence, was carried out using genomic DNA as the template. One entry per CDR3 protein results from TCRdb running MiXCR on the reads. The repertoire includes about 130,000 distinct CDR3 sequences, 48% of them detected once, and around 2.5% sits in the top ten. The specimen was sorted CD4+, CD8+, or CD8+CD57+ T cells (not recorded which) from PBMCs. The receptors stem from a human donor in good health, serving as a control.

The CDR3 sequence is CASNQGPNEKLFF. In DNA, the CDR3 is TGTGCCAGTAACCAGGGTCCTAATGAAAAACTGTTTTTT. The chain employs TRBV19 and TRBJ1-4; a weak D match, TRBD1 (5 bases). CDR1 and CDR2 from the germline V gene are LNHDA and SQIVND (reference sequence). The CDR3 is 13 residues long. V lost 7 bases to trimming and J lost 3 bases, with 9 bases between them.

The V and J genes are TRBV15 and TRBJ2-1; the match to TRBD1 covers 12 bases. Germline-derived CDR1 and CDR2 are LNHNV and YYDKDF (reference sequence). The trim removed 1 base at V and 9 bases at J, leaving 10 bases unmatched. CDR3 length: 17 amino acids. The CDR3 spells CATSRGAGTGGLSEQFF. CDR3 coding DNA: TGTGCCACCAGCAGAGGGGCCGGGACAGGGGGCTTGTCTGAGCAGTTCTTC.

V and J are TRBV20-1 and TRBJ2-3; TRBD2 agrees at 15 bases. In germline, CDR1 is DFQATT, CDR2 SNEGSKA (reference sequence). The J segment lost 1 base and the V segment lost 3 bases, leaving 8 bases of the junction unmatched. This CDR3 spans 18 amino acids. The CDR3 DNA sequence: TGCAGTGCTAGTTCTGGACTAGCGGGGGGGGCTGGCACAGATACGCAGTATTTT. This sequence encodes CSASSGLAGGAGTDTQYF.

The chain employs TRBV19 and TRBJ2-5; possible D gene TRBD1, 5 bases. V was clipped by 3 bases and J by 2 bases, with 7 bases between them. There are 13 residues in the CDR3. Germline V gene lookup returns CDR1 LNHDA and CDR2 SQIVND (reference sequence). The CDR3 protein is CASSMTEQETQYF. The DNA of the CDR3 is TGTGCCAGTAGTATGACAGAGCAAGAGACCCAGTACTTC.

The chain joins TRBV29-1 to TRBJ1-4; D might be TRBD1 (5 bases). CDR3 size: 11 residues. In germline, CDR1 is SQVTM, CDR2 ANQGSEA. With 6 bases removed from V and 13 bases from J, the gap between germline ends came to 15 bases. The CDR3 sequence: CSVVGGSGLFF. CDR3 coding DNA: TGCAGCGTCGTCGGGGGAAGTGGACTGTTTTTT.

A note on this clonotype: With a much larger clone just one base away, this may be a read error. The V gene is TRBV10-3, the J gene TRBJ2-3, with TRBD1 matching over 9 bases. Germline CDR1 ENHRY, CDR2 SYGVKD. The CDR3 has 14 amino acids. The CDR3 spells CTTQQGAGTDTQYF. As DNA, the CDR3 is TGTACCACCCAACAGGGGGCTGGCACAGATACGCAGTATTTT.

This clonotype was seen more than once but under ten times. The V call is TRBV9, the J call TRBJ2-3; 16 bases align to TRBD2. J lost 2 bases, V lost 0 bases, and 3 bases had no gene match. CDR3 length: 18 residues. Per the germline V gene, CDR1 is SGDLS and CDR2 is YYNGEE. This CDR3 is CASSVAGLAGGLTDTQYF. CDR3 coding DNA: TGTGCCAGCAGCGTAGCGGGACTAGCGGGGGGGCTCACAGATACGCAGTATTTT. The variable domain in full, completed from reference TRBV9 and TRBJ2-3, reads DSGVTQTPKHLITATGQRVTLRCSPRSGDLSVYWYQQSLDQGLQFLIQYYNGEERAKGNILERFSAQQFPDLHSELNLSSLELGDSALYFCASSVAGLAGGLTDTQYFGPGTRLTVL.

This clonotype occurred many times. This sequence joins TRBV20-1 and TRBJ1-2; weak D call: TRBD1 (6 bases). Germline loops: CDR1 DFQATT, CDR2 SNEGSKA (reference sequence). Trimming shortened V by 4 bases and J by 5 bases, and 8 bases separated the two germline ends. The CDR3 is 11 amino acids. CDR3 nucleotides: TGCAGTGCTACCACAGGGTATGGCTACACCTTC. Its translation is CSATTGYGYTF.

The sample holds a few counts of this clonotype. The J gene is TRBJ2-5, the V gene TRBV24-1; TRBD1 matches 9 bases. Germline loops: CDR1 KGHDR, CDR2 SFDVKD. After removal of 5 bases from V and 2 bases from J, the junction contained 5 bases not matched to a gene. CDR3 length: 15 residues. The CDR3 nucleotides read TGTGCCACCAGTGGTAGGACAGGGGCTCAAGAGACCCAGTACTTC. Translated, it gives CATSGRTGAQETQYF.

The chain combines TRBV6-1 with TRBJ1-6, with D perhaps TRBD1 (5 bases). Trimming took 6 bases from V and 10 from J, leaving 28 bases between them. Per the germline V gene, CDR1 is MNHNS and CDR2 is SASEGT. This CDR3 has 18 amino acids. The CDR3 reads CASSPGVGGPITSSPLHF. The CDR3 DNA reads as TGTGCCAGCAGCCCCGGGGTGGGGGGTCCTATAACTTCATCACCCCTCCACTTT.

This clonotype was found many times. The gene calls are TRBV7-9 and TRBJ2-3, with D uncertain. Germline-derived CDR1 and CDR2 are SEHNR and FQNEAQ (reference sequence). V gave up 5 bases and J gave up 1 base, with 1 base separating them. The CDR3 has 11 amino acids. CDR3 sequence (DNA): TGTGCCAGCAGCCGCACAGATACGCAGTATTTT. It encodes CASSRTDTQYF.

The chain couples TRBV10-2 to TRBJ2-1, with D perhaps TRBD1 or TRBD2 (5 bases each). Germline V lookup: CDR1 WSHSY, CDR2 SAAADI. The CDR3 has 16 residues. Deletions cut 6 bases from V and 0 bases from J, with 15 bases between. The CDR3 protein is CASSQYGAFSYNEQFF. CDR3 in DNA: TGCGCCAGCAGCCAATACGGGGCGTTCTCCTACAATGAGCAGTTCTTC.

The chain is built from TRBV7-2 and TRBJ2-5, with D possibly matching TRBD2 (6 bases). Germline CDR1 reads SGHTA; CDR2 reads FQGNSA. CDR3 length: 12 residues. The V end was cut by 4 bases, the J end by 13 bases, with 16 bases between. The CDR3 bases are TGTGCCAGCAGCTCCGACCGGACTACTTCGTACTTC. It is translated as CASSSDRTTSYF.

This clonotype was observed once. The chain combines TRBV10-3 with TRBJ2-2; TRBD1 matches at 7 bases. The CDR3 is made up of 14 amino acids. Looked up from germline, CDR1 is ENHRY and CDR2 is SYGVKD. V was clipped by 11 bases and J by 0 bases; unmatched bases: 6. This CDR3 reads CASGQAANTGELFF. The CDR3 DNA follows: TGTGCCTCAGGACAGGCCGCGAACACCGGGGAGCTGTTTTTT.

The rearrangement uses TRBV7-2 and TRBJ1-5; D perhaps matches TRBD1 (5 bases). From germline, CDR1 is SGHTA and CDR2 FQGNSA. The V gene lost 5 bases and the J gene lost 6 bases, with 11 bases spanning the gap. There are 13 residues in the CDR3. CDR3 sequence: CASSANQGQPQHF. The CDR3 DNA sequence: TGTGCCAGCAGCGCCAATCAGGGTCAGCCCCAGCATTTT.

The J gene is TRBJ2-7, the V gene TRBV4-2; 8 nucleotides match TRBD1. CDR1 is LGHNA, CDR2 YNFKEQ, per germline. Trimming removed 1 base from V and 5 bases from J; junction bases left unmatched: 4. This CDR3 has 14 amino acids. The CDR3 nucleotides are TGTGCCAGCAGCCAAGGAGTGACAGGGGACGAGCAGTACTTC. Translating gives CASSQGVTGDEQYF.

The chain recombines TRBV12-3 or TRBV12-4 with TRBJ1-5; the D gene is possibly TRBD1 (6 bases). V lost 8 bases and J 0 bases, leaving 11 bases between the germline ends. The CDR3 spans 14 residues. CDR3 sequence reads: CASGGGPSNQPQHF. The CDR3 DNA is TGTGCCAGCGGAGGGGGACCTAGCAATCAGCCCCAGCATTTT.

This clonotype has at least ten counts. The V call is TRBV6-5, the J call TRBJ1-6; D may be TRBD1 (5 bases). The length of the CDR3 is 17 residues. V lost 5 bases to trimming and J lost 0 bases, with 14 bases between them. Germline V gene lookup returns CDR1 MNHEY and CDR2 SVGAGI. The CDR3 sequence is CASSNRTYSSYNSPLHF. CDR3 nucleotide sequence: TGTGCCAGCAGTAACCGGACATATTCCTCCTATAATTCACCCCTCCACTTT.

The chain couples TRBV24-1 to TRBJ1-6, with D possibly matching TRBD1 (5 bases). V was shortened by 5 bases and J by 13 bases, with 17 bases between the two germline ends. Germline CDR1 reads KGHDR; CDR2 reads SFDVKD. This CDR3 spans 14 amino acids. The DNA for the CDR3 is TGTGCCACCAGTGCCCCGGGACCGCCTTATCCCCTCCACTTT. Residues: CATSAPGPPYPLHF.

The sample holds many counts of this clonotype. The chain has TRBV2 and TRBJ1-1; D remains ambiguous. The CDR3 totals 15 residues. Germline values: CDR1 SNHLY, CDR2 FYNNEI. Trimming took 6 bases from V and 1 from J, leaving 15 bases between them. The CDR3: CASRDLRFGNTEAFF. CDR3 coding DNA: TGTGCCAGCAGAGACCTACGTTTTGGGAACACTGAAGCTTTCTTT.

The CDR3 spells CASSMGQGATEAFF. In DNA form, the CDR3 reads TGTGCCAGTAGTATGGGACAGGGGGCGACTGAAGCTTTCTTT. This chain uses TRBV19 with TRBJ1-1; TRBD1 matches at 12 bases. With V trimmed by 3 bases and J by 5 bases, 1 base remained unmatched. CDR1 is LNHDA and CDR2 is SQIVND in the germline V gene (reference sequence). The CDR3 loop spans 14 amino acids.

This clonotype was counted many times. This rearrangement joins TRBV18 to TRBJ2-7, with TRBD1 matching 7 bases. Trimming cost V 4 bases and J 2 bases; bases outside gene matches: 5. Germline V gene sequence: CDR1 KGHSH, CDR2 LQKENI. This CDR3 spans 14 amino acids. The CDR3 nucleotides read TGTGCCAGCTCACTGGAGACAGGGCCCTACGAGCAGTACTTC. Amino acid sequence: CASSLETGPYEQYF.

The V and J genes are TRBV5-5 and TRBJ1-5; TRBD1 aligns across 9 bases. CDR1 is SGHKS, CDR2 YYEKEE, per germline (reference sequence). V gave up 2 bases and J gave up 6 bases; unmatched junction bases: 9. The CDR3 is 16 amino acids. The CDR3 is CASSLVRGQGSQPQHF. CDR3 sequence (DNA): TGTGCCAGCAGCTTAGTGCGGGGACAGGGAAGTCAGCCCCAGCATTTT.

The genes are TRBV20-1 and TRBJ1-2, with D tentatively TRBD1 (6 bases). Germline CDR1 DFQATT, CDR2 SNEGSKA (reference sequence). The CDR3 totals 15 residues. Trimming removed 4 bases at V and 2 bases at J, with 17 bases between. CDR3 sequence reads: CSATPGGALNYGYTF. The CDR3 DNA sequence: TGCAGTGCTACCCCTGGGGGCGCACTAAACTATGGCTACACCTTC.

This clonotype has a count of ten or more. The chain is built from TRBV30 and TRBJ2-7; D is uncertain. The CDR3 length is 11 residues. With 0 bases removed from V and 5 bases from J, the gap between germline ends came to 5 bases. Germline-derived CDR1 and CDR2 are GTSNPN and SVGIG (reference sequence). The CDR3 nucleotides are TGTGCCTGGAGTGTTTTGGACGAGCAGTACTTC. This sequence encodes CAWSVLDEQYF.

This clonotype occurred a few times. This rearrangement joins TRBV20-1 to TRBJ2-5; TRBD2 aligns across 10 bases. There are 14 residues in the CDR3. The trim removed 5 bases at V and 2 bases at J, leaving 5 bases unmatched. Germline CDR1 reads DFQATT; CDR2 reads SNEGSKA (reference sequence). CDR3 DNA: TGCAGTGCTGCGGGACTAGCGCCACAAGAGACCCAGTACTTC. Translating gives CSAAGLAPQETQYF.

The sample holds a few counts of this clonotype. The J gene is TRBJ2-4, the V gene TRBV19; 8 bases fit TRBD1. This CDR3 comprises 15 residues. The V segment lost 4 bases and the J segment 5 bases; nucleotides outside the gene matches: 7. Germline V gene lookup returns CDR1 LNHDA and CDR2 SQIVND (reference sequence). DNA for the CDR3: TGTGCCAGTAGTACCCCGACAGGGGCCCAAAACATTCAGTACTTC. Translating it yields CASSTPTGAQNIQYF. The whole variable domain, filled in from reference TRBV19 and TRBJ2-4, reads DGGITQSPKYLFRKEGQNVTLSCEQNLNHDAMYWYRQDPGQGLRLIYYSQIVNDFQKGDIAEGYSVSREKKESFPLTVTSAQKNPTAFYLCASSTPTGAQNIQYFGAGTRLSVL.